Listed below are T cell receptor beta chains from one sample, sequenced in a study of blood T cell repertoires in COVID-19. Clones were read by immunoSEQ multiplex PCR, and TCRdb kept only the in-frame ones, dropping some. In the table there are about 210,000 clones, around 89% of which are singletons. Sequencing was performed on peripheral blood. The receptors stem from a woman in her thirties or forties with acute or convalescent COVID-19. CDR3s include the opening cysteine and the closing phenylalanine or tryptophan. A D gene is named only where the DNA matches it firmly. Clone size is not always given. Where it is, it says once, few, many or a class for expanded clones.

j_call: TRBJ2-5
clone_size: .
v_call: TRBV12-3/TRBV12-4
d_call: .
cdr3_nt: TGTGCCAGCAGTTTTGGCCAGTCAGAGACCCAGTACTTC
cdr3_aa: CASSFGQSETQYF

j_call: TRBJ1-1
clone_size: .
v_call: TRBV24-1
d_call: TRBD1
cdr3_nt: TGTGCCACCAGTGACCAACCCGACAGGGGTAACACTGAAGCTTTCTTT
cdr3_aa: CATSDQPDRGNTEAFF

j_call: TRBJ2-5
clone_size: medium-sized
v_call: TRBV9
d_call: .
cdr3_nt: TGTGCCAGCAGCGTAGGACAGCTCCAAGAGACCCAGTACTTC
cdr3_aa: CASSVGQLQETQYF

j_call: TRBJ1-1
clone_size: .
v_call: TRBV4-1
d_call: .
cdr3_nt: TGCGCCAGCAGCCAAGATTCCGTCACTGAAGCTTTCTTT
cdr3_aa: CASSQDSVTEAFF

j_call: TRBJ2-5
clone_size: .
v_call: TRBV4-1
d_call: .
cdr3_nt: TGCGCCAGCAGCCAAGAGGGGGGTGCAGAGACCCAGTACTTC
cdr3_aa: CASSQEGGAETQYF

j_call: TRBJ2-5
clone_size: .
v_call: TRBV23-1
d_call: TRBD1
cdr3_nt: TGCGCCAGCAGTATACAGGGGTACGGTGGCCAAGAGACCCAGTACTTC
cdr3_aa: CASSIQGYGGQETQYF

j_call: TRBJ1-5
clone_size: .
v_call: TRBV19
d_call: .
cdr3_nt: TGTGCCAGTAGGAGTTACTACCAGGGCTATAGCAATCAGCCCCAGCATTTT
cdr3_aa: CASRSYYQGYSNQPQHF

j_call: TRBJ2-2
clone_size: .
v_call: TRBV4-1
d_call: TRBD1
cdr3_nt: TGCGCCAGCAGCCCAAGACAGGGGGCTGGCGGGGAGCTGTTTTTT
cdr3_aa: CASSPRQGAGGELFF

j_call: TRBJ1-5
clone_size: .
v_call: TRBV19
d_call: TRBD1
cdr3_nt: TGTGCCAGTAGGATCACGACAGGGGGGTTTGACAATCAGCCCCAGCATTTT
cdr3_aa: CASRITTGGFDNQPQHF

j_call: TRBJ2-5
clone_size: .
v_call: TRBV5-6
d_call: .
cdr3_nt: TGTGCCAGCAGCTTAGTAGAAGAGACCCAGTACTTC
cdr3_aa: CASSLVEETQYF

j_call: TRBJ1-2
clone_size: .
v_call: TRBV27
d_call: TRBD1
cdr3_nt: TGTGCCAGCAGTTCCCAGGGGGCCTTGGGCTACACCTTC
cdr3_aa: CASSSQGALGYTF

j_call: TRBJ2-1
clone_size: .
v_call: TRBV6-5
d_call: .
cdr3_nt: TGTGCCAGCAGTTACTCAGAAGGCGGCTACAATGAGCAGTTCTTC
cdr3_aa: CASSYSEGGYNEQFF

j_call: TRBJ2-5
clone_size: .
v_call: TRBV5-1
d_call: TRBD1
cdr3_nt: TGCGCCAGCAGCCTCGGACAGGGGAGGGAGACCCAGTACTTC
cdr3_aa: CASSLGQGRETQYF

j_call: TRBJ2-1
clone_size: .
v_call: TRBV19
d_call: .
cdr3_nt: TGTGCCAGTAGCACGGGGGGCAGGGGTGAGCAGTTCTTC
cdr3_aa: CASSTGGRGEQFF

j_call: TRBJ1-1
clone_size: .
v_call: TRBV11-2
d_call: .
cdr3_nt: TGTGCCAGTCCAGGGGAGGGACCTGAAGCTTTCTTT
cdr3_aa: CASPGEGPEAFF

j_call: TRBJ1-2
clone_size: .
v_call: TRBV3-1/TRBV3-2
d_call: TRBD1
cdr3_nt: TGTGCCAGCAGCCAAGCGACTGACAGGGGCCCTAACTATGGCTACACCTTC
cdr3_aa: CASSQATDRGPNYGYTF

j_call: TRBJ1-2
clone_size: .
v_call: TRBV7-6
d_call: TRBD1
cdr3_nt: TGTGCCAGCAGCACTCCGGGACAGGGGGTTCATGGCTACACCTTC
cdr3_aa: CASSTPGQGVHGYTF

j_call: TRBJ2-1
clone_size: .
v_call: TRBV5-4
d_call: TRBD2
cdr3_nt: TGTGCCAGCAGCGGGAGACTAGCGGGGGGCAATGAGCAGTTCTTC
cdr3_aa: CASSGRLAGGNEQFF

j_call: TRBJ2-2
clone_size: .
v_call: TRBV5-8
d_call: .
cdr3_nt: TGTGCCAGCAGCTTGGCCCTACATACAGATAACACCGGGGAGCTGTTTTTT
cdr3_aa: CASSLALHTDNTGELFF

j_call: TRBJ1-1
clone_size: .
v_call: TRBV28
d_call: TRBD1
cdr3_nt: TGTGCCAGCAGTTTTGGGGCAGGGGGGAACACTGAAGCTTTCTTT
cdr3_aa: CASSFGAGGNTEAFF

j_call: TRBJ1-5
clone_size: .
v_call: TRBV19
d_call: .
cdr3_nt: TGTGCCAGTAGTATTGGCCAGGTACAGCCCCAGCATTTT
cdr3_aa: CASSIGQVQPQHF

j_call: TRBJ1-5
clone_size: .
v_call: TRBV19
d_call: .
cdr3_nt: TGTGCCAGTAGAAGAGGACAAGATCAGCCCCAGCATTTT
cdr3_aa: CASRRGQDQPQHF

j_call: TRBJ1-2
clone_size: .
v_call: TRBV11-2
d_call: .
cdr3_nt: TGTGCCAGCAGCTTAGATCTTTTCAGTCCCTATGGCTACACCTTC
cdr3_aa: CASSLDLFSPYGYTF

j_call: TRBJ2-3
clone_size: .
v_call: TRBV5-1
d_call: TRBD1
cdr3_nt: TGCGCCAGCAGCTTGGGTCAGGGGGCGGATACGCAGTATTTT
cdr3_aa: CASSLGQGADTQYF

j_call: TRBJ2-1
clone_size: once
v_call: TRBV19
d_call: TRBD1
cdr3_nt: TGTGCCAGTAGCCAACAGGGGGCGCGCCCCTACAATGAGCAGTTCTTC
cdr3_aa: CASSQQGARPYNEQFF

j_call: TRBJ2-2
clone_size: .
v_call: TRBV7-2
d_call: .
cdr3_nt: TGTGCCAGCAGCCCAAGCGAGGCGAACACCGGGGAGCTGTTTTTT
cdr3_aa: CASSPSEANTGELFF

j_call: TRBJ1-3
clone_size: .
v_call: TRBV5-1
d_call: .
cdr3_nt: TGCGCCAGCAGCTTAACAAGCTCTGGAAACACCATATATTTT
cdr3_aa: CASSLTSSGNTIYF

j_call: TRBJ1-2
clone_size: .
v_call: TRBV7-8
d_call: .
cdr3_nt: TGTGCCAGCAGCTATACCCTAGTAAAGAACTATGGCTACACCTTC
cdr3_aa: CASSYTLVKNYGYTF

j_call: TRBJ1-6
clone_size: .
v_call: TRBV10-1
d_call: .
cdr3_nt: TGCGCCAGCAGTGAGGGGAGGAATTCACCCCTCCACTTT
cdr3_aa: CASSEGRNSPLHF

j_call: TRBJ1-3
clone_size: .
v_call: TRBV19
d_call: .
cdr3_nt: TGTGCCAGTAGTATGAGGACACCCCGCTCTGGAAACACCATATATTTT
cdr3_aa: CASSMRTPRSGNTIYF

j_call: TRBJ1-3
clone_size: few
v_call: TRBV7-2
d_call: TRBD1
cdr3_nt: TGTGCCAGCAGCATGACAGGGGAAAACACCATATATTTT
cdr3_aa: CASSMTGENTIYF

j_call: TRBJ1-1
clone_size: once
v_call: TRBV6-6
d_call: .
cdr3_nt: TGTGCCAGCAGCGGGGGGGGCCTTAACACTGAAGCTTTCTTT
cdr3_aa: CASSGGGLNTEAFF

j_call: TRBJ2-5
clone_size: .
v_call: TRBV25-1
d_call: TRBD2
cdr3_nt: TGTGCCAGCAGTGACCCCGGGGGGGCGGGGGAGACCCAGTACTTC
cdr3_aa: CASSDPGGAGETQYF

j_call: TRBJ1-5
clone_size: .
v_call: TRBV18
d_call: .
cdr3_nt: TGTGCCAGCTCACCCCTGCAGGTGCCTGCCGGTGAAGAGCCCCAGCATTTT
cdr3_aa: CASSPLQVPAGEEPQHF

j_call: TRBJ2-4
clone_size: .
v_call: TRBV6-5
d_call: TRBD2
cdr3_nt: TGTGCCAGCAGGGGTACCCTCTCTAGCGGCATTCAGTACTTC
cdr3_aa: CASRGTLSSGIQYF

j_call: TRBJ2-5
clone_size: .
v_call: TRBV7-2
d_call: .
cdr3_nt: TGTGCCAGCAGGGAGGAGGAATATGGGGAGACCCAGTACTTC
cdr3_aa: CASREEEYGETQYF

j_call: TRBJ1-6
clone_size: .
v_call: TRBV9
d_call: TRBD1
cdr3_nt: TGTGCCAGCAGCGCGAGGGGACAGGGATATGATTCACCCCTCCACTTT
cdr3_aa: CASSARGQGYDSPLHF

j_call: TRBJ2-1
clone_size: .
v_call: TRBV3-1/TRBV3-2
d_call: TRBD2
cdr3_nt: TGTGCCAGCAGCCGTACCAGCGGGGGGCGCTACAATGAGCAGTTCTTC
cdr3_aa: CASSRTSGGRYNEQFF

j_call: TRBJ2-3
clone_size: .
v_call: TRBV5-4
d_call: .
cdr3_nt: TGTGCCAGCAGCGTAAGTGCGCTTAGCACAGATACGCAGTATTTT
cdr3_aa: CASSVSALSTDTQYF

j_call: TRBJ2-5
clone_size: .
v_call: TRBV5-1
d_call: TRBD2
cdr3_nt: TGCGCCAGCAGCCCTAGCGGGGGGGCCCAGAAGACCCAGTACTTC
cdr3_aa: CASSPSGGAQKTQYF

j_call: TRBJ2-5
clone_size: .
v_call: TRBV7-8
d_call: .
cdr3_nt: TGTGCCAGCAGCTCACGGACTTTCCAAGAGACCCAGTACTTC
cdr3_aa: CASSSRTFQETQYF

j_call: TRBJ1-2
clone_size: .
v_call: TRBV6-5
d_call: TRBD1
cdr3_nt: TGTGCCAGCAGTTACTTGACAGGGAACTATGGCTACACCTTC
cdr3_aa: CASSYLTGNYGYTF

j_call: TRBJ1-5
clone_size: once
v_call: TRBV19
d_call: .
cdr3_nt: TGTGCCACCCTACCGGAGGGGGGGCTGGGGCAGCCCCAGCATTTT
cdr3_aa: CATLPEGGLGQPQHF

j_call: TRBJ1-5
clone_size: .
v_call: TRBV3-1/TRBV3-2
d_call: .
cdr3_nt: TGTGCCAGCAGCCAAAGAGGGGACAATAGCAATCAGCCCCAGCATTTT
cdr3_aa: CASSQRGDNSNQPQHF